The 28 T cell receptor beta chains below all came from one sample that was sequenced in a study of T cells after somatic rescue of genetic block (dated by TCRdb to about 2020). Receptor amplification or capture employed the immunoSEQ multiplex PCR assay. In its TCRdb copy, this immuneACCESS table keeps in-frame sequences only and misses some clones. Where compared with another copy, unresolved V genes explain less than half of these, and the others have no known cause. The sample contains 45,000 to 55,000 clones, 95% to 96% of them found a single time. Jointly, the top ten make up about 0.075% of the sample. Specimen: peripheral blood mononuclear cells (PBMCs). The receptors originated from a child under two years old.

The CDR3 sequence: CASSFASTYNEQFF. CDR3 sequence (DNA): TGTGCCAGCAGCTTCGCTAGCACCTACAATGAGCAGTTCTTC. The rearrangement joins TRBV13 to TRBJ2-1; D might be TRBD2 (5 bases). Per the germline V gene, CDR1 is PRHDT and CDR2 is FYEKMQ (reference sequence). Trimming removed 3 bases at V and 2 bases at J, with 8 bases between. The CDR3 is 14 residues long. The full variable domain, in which reference TRBV13 and TRBJ2-1 provide the parts outside the CDR3, is AAGVIQSPRHLIKEKRETATLKCYPIPRHDTVYWYQQGPGQDPQFLISFYEKMQSDKGSIPDRFSAQQFSDYHSELNMSSLELGDSALYFCASSFASTYNEQFFGPGTRLTVL.

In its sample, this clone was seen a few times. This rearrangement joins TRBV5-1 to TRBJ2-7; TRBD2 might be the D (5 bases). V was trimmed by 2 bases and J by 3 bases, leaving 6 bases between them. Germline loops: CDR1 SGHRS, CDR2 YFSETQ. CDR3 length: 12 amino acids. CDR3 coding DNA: TGCGCCAGCAGCTTACTAGGCTACGAGCAGTACTTC. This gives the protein CASSLLGYEQYF.

CDR3 residues: CSVGGRGNEKLFF. The CDR3 nucleotides are TGCAGCGTGGGGGGCAGGGGTAATGAAAAACTGTTTTTT. The gene calls are TRBV29-1 and TRBJ1-4, with D tentatively TRBD1 (6 bases). The V end lost 6 bases, the J end lost 4 bases, and 12 bases lay between the germline ends. The length of the CDR3 is 13 residues. Germline CDR1 SQVTM, CDR2 ANQGSEA.

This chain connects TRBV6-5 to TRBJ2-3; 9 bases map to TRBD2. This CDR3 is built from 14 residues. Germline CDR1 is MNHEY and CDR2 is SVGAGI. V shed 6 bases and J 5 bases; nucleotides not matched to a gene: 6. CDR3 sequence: CASSRAGGLDTQYF. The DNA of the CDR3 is TGTGCCAGCAGCCGAGCGGGAGGTTTAGATACGCAGTATTTT.

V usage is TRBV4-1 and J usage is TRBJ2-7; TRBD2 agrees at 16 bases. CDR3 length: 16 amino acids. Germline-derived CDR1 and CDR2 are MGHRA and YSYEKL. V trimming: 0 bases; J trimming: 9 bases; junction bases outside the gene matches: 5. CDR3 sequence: CASSQDPGTSGRAQYF. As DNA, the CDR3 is TGCGCCAGCAGCCAAGATCCGGGGACTAGCGGGAGGGCGCAGTACTTC.

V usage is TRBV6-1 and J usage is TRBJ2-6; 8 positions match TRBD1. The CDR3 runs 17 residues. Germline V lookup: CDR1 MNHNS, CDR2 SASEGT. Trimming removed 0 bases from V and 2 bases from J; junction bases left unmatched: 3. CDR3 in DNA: TGTGCCAGCAGTGAAGCGCCAGGGGGCGCTGGGGCCAACGTCCTGACTTTC. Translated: CASSEAPGGAGANVLTF.

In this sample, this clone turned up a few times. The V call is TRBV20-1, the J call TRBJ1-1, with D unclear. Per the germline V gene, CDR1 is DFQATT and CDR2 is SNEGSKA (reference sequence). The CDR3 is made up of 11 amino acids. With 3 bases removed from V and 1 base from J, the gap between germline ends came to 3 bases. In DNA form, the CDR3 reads TGCAGTGCTAGTAAGAACACTGAAGCTTTCTTT. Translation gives CSASKNTEAFF.

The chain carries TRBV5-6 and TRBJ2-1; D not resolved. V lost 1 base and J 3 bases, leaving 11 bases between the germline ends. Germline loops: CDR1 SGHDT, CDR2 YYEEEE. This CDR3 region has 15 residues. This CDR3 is CASSLILPSYNEQFF. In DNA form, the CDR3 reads TGTGCCAGCAGCTTGATCCTTCCTAGCTACAATGAGCAGTTCTTC.

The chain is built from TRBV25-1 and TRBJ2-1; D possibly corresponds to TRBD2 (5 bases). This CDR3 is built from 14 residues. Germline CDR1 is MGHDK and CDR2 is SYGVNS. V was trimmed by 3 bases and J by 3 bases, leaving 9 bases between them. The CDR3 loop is CASSDPEDYNEQFF. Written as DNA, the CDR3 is TGTGCCAGCAGTGATCCGGAGGACTACAATGAGCAGTTCTTC. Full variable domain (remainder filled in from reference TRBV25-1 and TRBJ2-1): EADIYQTPRYLVIGTGKKITLECSQTMGHDKMYWYQQDPGMELHLIHYSYGVNSTEKGDLSSESTVSRIRTEHFPLTLESARPSHTSQYLCASSDPEDYNEQFFGPGTRLTVL.

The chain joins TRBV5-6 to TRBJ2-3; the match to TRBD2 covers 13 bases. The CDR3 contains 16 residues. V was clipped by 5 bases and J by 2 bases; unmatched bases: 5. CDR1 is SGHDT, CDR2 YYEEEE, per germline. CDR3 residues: CASSWGLAGFTDTQYF. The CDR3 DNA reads TGTGCCAGCAGTTGGGGACTAGCGGGGTTCACAGATACGCAGTATTTT.

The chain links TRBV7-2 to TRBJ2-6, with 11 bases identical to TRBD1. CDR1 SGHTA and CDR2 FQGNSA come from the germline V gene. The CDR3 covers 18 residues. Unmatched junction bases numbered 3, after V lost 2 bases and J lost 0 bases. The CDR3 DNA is TGTGCCAGCAGCTTAAGGGGGACAGGGGGCTCTGGGGCCAACGTCCTGACTTTC. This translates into CASSLRGTGGSGANVLTF.

The CDR3 DNA reads as TGTGCCAGCAGCTTTTTCAGTGGAAGTGACACCATATATTTT. This codes for CASSFFSGSDTIYF. The J gene is TRBJ1-3, the V gene TRBV5-6; D uncertain. There are 14 residues in the CDR3. Germline CDR1 SGHDT, CDR2 YYEEEE. Trimming took off 2 bases at V and 8 bases at J, with 14 bases between the two ends. The full variable domain, completed using reference TRBV5-6 and TRBJ1-3, is DAGVTQSPTHLIKTRGQQVTLRCSPKSGHDTVSWYQQALGQGPQFIFQYYEEEERQRGNFPDRFSGHQFPNYSSELNVNALLLGDSALYLCASSFFSGSDTIYFGEGSWLTVV.

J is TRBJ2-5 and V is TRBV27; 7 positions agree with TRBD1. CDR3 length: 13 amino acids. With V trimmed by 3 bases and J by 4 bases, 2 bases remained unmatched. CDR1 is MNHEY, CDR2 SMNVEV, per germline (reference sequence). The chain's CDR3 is CASSFRGRETQYF. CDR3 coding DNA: TGTGCCAGCAGTTTCAGGGGGAGAGAGACCCAGTACTTC.

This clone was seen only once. DNA for the CDR3: TGTGCCAGCAGTGAAAGAGGAACGGGGAATCAGCCCCAGCATTTT. Translation gives CASSERGTGNQPQHF. The genes are TRBV6-1 and TRBJ1-5; D is ambiguous. V was clipped by 2 bases and J by 4 bases, with 12 bases between them. Germline CDR1 MNHNS, CDR2 SASEGT. This CDR3 has 15 amino acids.

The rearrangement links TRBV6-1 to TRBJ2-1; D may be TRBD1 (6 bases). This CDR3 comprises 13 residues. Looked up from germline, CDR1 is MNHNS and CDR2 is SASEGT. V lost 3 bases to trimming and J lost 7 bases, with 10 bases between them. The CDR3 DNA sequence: TGTGCCAGCAGTGAGTGGGGGCGGAATGAGCAGTTCTTC. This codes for CASSEWGRNEQFF.

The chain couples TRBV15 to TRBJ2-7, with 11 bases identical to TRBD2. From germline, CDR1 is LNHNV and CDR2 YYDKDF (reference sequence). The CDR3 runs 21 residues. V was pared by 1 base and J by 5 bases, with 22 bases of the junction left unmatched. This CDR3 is CATSRATGRFSGRAGDHEQYF. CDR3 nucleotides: TGTGCCACCAGCAGAGCGACGGGACGCTTTAGCGGGAGGGCCGGTGACCACGAGCAGTACTTC.

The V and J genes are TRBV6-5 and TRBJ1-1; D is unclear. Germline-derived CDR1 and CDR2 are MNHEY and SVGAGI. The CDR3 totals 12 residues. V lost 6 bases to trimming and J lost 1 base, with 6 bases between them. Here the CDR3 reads CASRSRNTEAFF. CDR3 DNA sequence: TGTGCCAGCAGGTCCCGGAACACTGAAGCTTTCTTT.

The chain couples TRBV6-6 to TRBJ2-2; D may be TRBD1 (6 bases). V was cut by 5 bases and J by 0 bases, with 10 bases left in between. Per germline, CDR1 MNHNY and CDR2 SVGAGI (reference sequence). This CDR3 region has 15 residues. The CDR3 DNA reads TGTGCCAGCAGTGGGGGCGCCGCGAACACCGGGGAGCTGTTTTTT. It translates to CASSGGAANTGELFF.

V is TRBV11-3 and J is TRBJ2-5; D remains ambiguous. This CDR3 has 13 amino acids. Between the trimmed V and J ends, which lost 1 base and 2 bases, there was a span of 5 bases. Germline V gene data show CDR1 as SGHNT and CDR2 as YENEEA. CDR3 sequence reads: CASSLGGQETQYF. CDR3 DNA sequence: TGTGCCAGCAGCTTAGGGGGTCAAGAGACCCAGTACTTC.

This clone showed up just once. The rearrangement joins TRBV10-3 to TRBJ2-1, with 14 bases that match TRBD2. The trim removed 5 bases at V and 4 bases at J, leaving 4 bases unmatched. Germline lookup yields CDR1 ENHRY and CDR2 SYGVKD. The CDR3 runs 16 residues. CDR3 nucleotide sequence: TGTGCCATCAGTTCCAGACTAGCGGGAGGGTACAATGAGCAGTTCTTC. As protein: CAISSRLAGGYNEQFF.

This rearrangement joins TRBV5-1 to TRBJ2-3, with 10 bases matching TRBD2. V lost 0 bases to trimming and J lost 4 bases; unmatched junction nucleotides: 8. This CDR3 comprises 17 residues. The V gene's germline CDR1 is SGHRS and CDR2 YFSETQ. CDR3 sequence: CASSLVASGSFSDTQYF. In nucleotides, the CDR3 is TGCGCCAGCAGCTTGGTGGCTAGCGGGAGTTTCTCAGATACGCAGTATTTT.

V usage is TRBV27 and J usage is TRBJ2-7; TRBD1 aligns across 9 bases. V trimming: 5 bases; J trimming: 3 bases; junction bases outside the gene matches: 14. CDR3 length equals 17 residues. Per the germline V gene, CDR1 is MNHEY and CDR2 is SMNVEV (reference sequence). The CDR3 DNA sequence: TGTGCCAGCAGTGACCATTATCCGGGACAGGGTATCTACGAGCAGTACTTC. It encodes CASSDHYPGQGIYEQYF.

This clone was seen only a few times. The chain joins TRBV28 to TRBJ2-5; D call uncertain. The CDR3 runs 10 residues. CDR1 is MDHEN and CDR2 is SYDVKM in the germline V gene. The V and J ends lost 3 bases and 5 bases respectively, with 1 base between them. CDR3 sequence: CASSFETQYF. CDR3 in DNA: TGTGCCAGCAGTTTTGAGACCCAGTACTTC.

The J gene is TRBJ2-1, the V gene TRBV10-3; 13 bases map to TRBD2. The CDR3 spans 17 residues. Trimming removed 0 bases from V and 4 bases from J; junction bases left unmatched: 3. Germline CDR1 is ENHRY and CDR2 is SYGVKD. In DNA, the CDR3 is TGTGCCATCAGTGAGTCGACTAGCGGGAGGATGTACAATGAGCAGTTCTTC. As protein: CAISESTSGRMYNEQFF.

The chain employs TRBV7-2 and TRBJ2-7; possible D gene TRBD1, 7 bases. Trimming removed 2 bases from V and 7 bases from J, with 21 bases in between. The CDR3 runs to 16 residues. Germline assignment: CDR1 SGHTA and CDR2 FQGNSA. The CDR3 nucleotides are TGTGCCAGCAGCTTACGAGGGGGCGGGACTCGGGGAGAGCAGTACTTC. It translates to CASSLRGGGTRGEQYF.

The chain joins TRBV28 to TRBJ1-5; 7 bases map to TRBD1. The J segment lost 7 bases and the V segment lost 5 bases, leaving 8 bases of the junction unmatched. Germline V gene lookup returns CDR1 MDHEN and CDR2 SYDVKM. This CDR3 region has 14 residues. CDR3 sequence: CASSVQGREQPQHF. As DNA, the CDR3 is TGTGCCAGCAGTGTACAGGGGAGAGAGCAGCCCCAGCATTTT.

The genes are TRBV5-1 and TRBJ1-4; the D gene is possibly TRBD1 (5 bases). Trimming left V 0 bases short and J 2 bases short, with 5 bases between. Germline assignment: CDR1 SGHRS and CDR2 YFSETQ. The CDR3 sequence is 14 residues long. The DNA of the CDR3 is TGCGCCAGCAGCTTGGGGGACACTAATGAAAAACTGTTTTTT. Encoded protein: CASSLGDTNEKLFF.

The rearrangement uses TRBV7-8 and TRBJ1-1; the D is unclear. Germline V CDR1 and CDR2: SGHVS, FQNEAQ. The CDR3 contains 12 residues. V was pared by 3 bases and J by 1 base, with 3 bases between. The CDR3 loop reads CASSFTNTEAFF. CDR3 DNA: TGTGCCAGCAGCTTTACGAACACTGAAGCTTTCTTT. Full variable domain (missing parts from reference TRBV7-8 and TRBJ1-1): GAGVSQSPRYKVAKRGQDVALRCDPISGHVSLFWYQQALGQGPEFLTYFQNEAQLDKSGLPSDRFFAERPEGSVSTLKIQRTQQEDSAVYLCASSFTNTEAFFGQGTRLTVV.